This TCR beta chain was captured in a study of shared T cell receptors in the human thymus. Repertoires were generated with immunoSEQ multiplex PCR, while TCRdb's copy carries only in-frame clones and drops some. The sample carries some 700,000 clones, 70% to 90% recorded once. Trimming took off 5 bases at V and 0 bases at J, with 16 bases between the two ends. The CDR3 loop spans 17 amino acids. Germline V gene data show CDR1 as ENHRY and CDR2 as SYGVKD. This sample also appeared in a second study, on human thymus T cells.

The receptor was derived from a girl under two years old with a congenital heart defect. The chain recombines TRBV10-3 with TRBJ1-4; D may be TRBD1 (6 bases). The sample consisted of thymocytes. CDR3 sequence: CAISRTAASATNEKLFF. The CDR3 DNA is TGTGCCATCAGTCGGACAGCCGCGTCGGCAACTAATGAAAAACTGTTTTTT.